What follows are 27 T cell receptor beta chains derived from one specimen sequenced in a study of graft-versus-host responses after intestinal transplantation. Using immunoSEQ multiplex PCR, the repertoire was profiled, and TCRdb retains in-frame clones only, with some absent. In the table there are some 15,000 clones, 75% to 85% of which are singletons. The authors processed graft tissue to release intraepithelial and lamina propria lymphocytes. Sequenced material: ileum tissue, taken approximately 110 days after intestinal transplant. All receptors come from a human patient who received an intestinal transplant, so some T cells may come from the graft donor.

As DNA, the CDR3 is TGTGCCGTTCAAGGGGATAACACTGAAGCTTTCTTT. It codes for CAVQGDNTEAFF. V is TRBV6-1 and J is TRBJ1-1, with D possibly being TRBD1 (5 bases). CDR1 is MNHNS and CDR2 is SASEGT in the germline V gene. The V gene lost 11 bases and the J gene lost 2 bases, with 12 bases spanning the gap. There are 12 residues in the CDR3.

The CDR3 nucleotides are TGTGCCAGCACCAAAAGCGGGGGAAGGGAAGAGACCCAGTACTTC. Its translation is CASTKSGGREETQYF. The V call is TRBV2, the J call TRBJ2-5; 8 nucleotides agree with TRBD2. The J segment lost 3 bases and the V segment lost 7 bases, leaving 10 bases of the junction unmatched. CDR1 and CDR2 (germline): SNHLY, FYNNEI. The CDR3 runs 15 residues.

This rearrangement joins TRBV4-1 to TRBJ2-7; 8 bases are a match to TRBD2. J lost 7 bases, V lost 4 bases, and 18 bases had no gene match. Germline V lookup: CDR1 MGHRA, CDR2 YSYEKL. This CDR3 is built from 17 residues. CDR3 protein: CASSLATAGVVFGEQYF. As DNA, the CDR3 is TGCGCCAGCAGCCTAGCGACAGCGGGGGTCGTCTTCGGGGAGCAGTACTTC.

CDR3 nucleotide sequence: TGTGCCAGTAGTACCCGGGACCAAATCACTGGAAACACCATATATTTT. It codes for CASSTRDQITGNTIYF. The chain employs TRBV19 and TRBJ1-3, with a tentative D call TRBD1 (5 bases). V lost 4 bases and J lost 2, with 15 bases in between. Germline lookup yields CDR1 LNHDA and CDR2 SQIVND (reference sequence). The CDR3 covers 16 residues.

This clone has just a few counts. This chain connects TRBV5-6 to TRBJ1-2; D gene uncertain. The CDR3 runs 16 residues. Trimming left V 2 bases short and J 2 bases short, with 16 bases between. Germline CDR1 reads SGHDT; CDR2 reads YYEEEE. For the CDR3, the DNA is TGTGCCAGCAGCTTAGTTAGGTTGACGGTGAACTATGGCTACACCTTC. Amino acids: CASSLVRLTVNYGYTF.

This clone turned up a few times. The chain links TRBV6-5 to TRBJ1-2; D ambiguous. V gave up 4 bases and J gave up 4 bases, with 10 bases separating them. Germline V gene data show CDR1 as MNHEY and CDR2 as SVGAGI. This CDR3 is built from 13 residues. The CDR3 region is CASSWARAYGYTF. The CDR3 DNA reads TGTGCCAGCAGTTGGGCACGGGCCTATGGCTACACCTTC.

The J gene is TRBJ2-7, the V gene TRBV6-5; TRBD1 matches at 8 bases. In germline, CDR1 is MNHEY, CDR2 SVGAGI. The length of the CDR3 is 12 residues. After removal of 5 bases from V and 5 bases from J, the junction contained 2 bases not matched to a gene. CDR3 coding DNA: TGTGCCAGCAGTGCGACAGGGGACGAGCAGTACTTC. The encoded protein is CASSATGDEQYF.

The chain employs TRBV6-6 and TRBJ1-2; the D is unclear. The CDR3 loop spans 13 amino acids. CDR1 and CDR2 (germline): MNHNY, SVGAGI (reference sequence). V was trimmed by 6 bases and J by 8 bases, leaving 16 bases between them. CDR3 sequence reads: CASSSNPDIGYTF. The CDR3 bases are TGTGCCAGCAGCTCAAACCCTGACATAGGCTACACCTTC.

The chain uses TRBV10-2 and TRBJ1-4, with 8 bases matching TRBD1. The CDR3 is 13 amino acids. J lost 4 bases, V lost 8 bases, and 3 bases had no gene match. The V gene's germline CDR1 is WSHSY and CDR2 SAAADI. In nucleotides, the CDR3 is TGCGCCAGCCGGACAGGGCGTAATGAAAAACTGTTTTTT. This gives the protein CASRTGRNEKLFF.

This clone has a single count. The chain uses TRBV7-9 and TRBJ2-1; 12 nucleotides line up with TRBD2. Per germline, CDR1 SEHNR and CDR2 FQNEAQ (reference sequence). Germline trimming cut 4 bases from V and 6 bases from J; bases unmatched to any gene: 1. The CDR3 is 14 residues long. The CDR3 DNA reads TGTGCCAGCAGCTCACTAGCGGGAGGCAATGAGCAGTTCTTC. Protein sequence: CASSSLAGGNEQFF.

The CDR3 sequence is CAWSSGRNSPLHF. The CDR3, as DNA: TGTGCCTGGAGTTCCGGCCGTAATTCACCCCTCCACTTT. The chain is built from TRBV30 and TRBJ1-6, with D unclear. This CDR3 comprises 13 residues. Germline V gene sequence: CDR1 GTSNPN, CDR2 SVGIG (reference sequence). V gave up 2 bases and J gave up 6 bases, with 8 bases separating them.

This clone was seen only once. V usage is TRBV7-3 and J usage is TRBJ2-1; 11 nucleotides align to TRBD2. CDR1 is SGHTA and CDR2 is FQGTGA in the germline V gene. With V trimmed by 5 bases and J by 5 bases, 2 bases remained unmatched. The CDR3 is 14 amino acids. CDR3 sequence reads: CASSGLAGDNEQFF. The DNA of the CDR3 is TGTGCCAGCAGCGGACTAGCGGGCGACAATGAGCAGTTCTTC.

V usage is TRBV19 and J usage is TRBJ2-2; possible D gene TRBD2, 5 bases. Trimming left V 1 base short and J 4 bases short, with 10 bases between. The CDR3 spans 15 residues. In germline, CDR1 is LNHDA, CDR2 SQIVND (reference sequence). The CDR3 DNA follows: TGTGCCAGTAGTATAGGTATAGGGAGCACCGGGGAGCTGTTTTTT. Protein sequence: CASSIGIGSTGELFF. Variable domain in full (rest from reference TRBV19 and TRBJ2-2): DGGITQSPKYLFRKEGQNVTLSCEQNLNHDAMYWYRQDPGQGLRLIYYSQIVNDFQKGDIAEGYSVSREKKESFPLTVTSAQKNPTAFYLCASSIGIGSTGELFFGEGSRLTVL.

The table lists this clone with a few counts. DNA of the CDR3: TGTGCCATCGGAGCCTACGAGCAGTACTTC. It translates to CAIGAYEQYF. The chain has TRBV10-3 and TRBJ2-7; D remains unclear. The germline CDR1 and CDR2 sequences are ENHRY and SYGVKD. V lost 8 bases and J 2 bases, leaving 4 bases between the germline ends. The CDR3 totals 10 residues.

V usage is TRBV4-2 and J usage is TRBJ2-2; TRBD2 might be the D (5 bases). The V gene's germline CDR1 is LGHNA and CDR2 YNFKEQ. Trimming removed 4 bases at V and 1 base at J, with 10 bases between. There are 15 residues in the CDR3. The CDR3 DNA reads TGTGCCAGCAGCCCCTTGAGCGGGAACACCGGGGAGCTGTTTTTT. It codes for CASSPLSGNTGELFF.

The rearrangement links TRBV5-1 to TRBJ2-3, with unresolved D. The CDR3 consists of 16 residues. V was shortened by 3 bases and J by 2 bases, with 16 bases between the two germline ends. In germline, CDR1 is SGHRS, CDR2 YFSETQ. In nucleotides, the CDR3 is TGCGCCAGCAGCTCCGACTGGGGTCAGACCACAGATACGCAGTATTTT. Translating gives CASSSDWGQTTDTQYF.

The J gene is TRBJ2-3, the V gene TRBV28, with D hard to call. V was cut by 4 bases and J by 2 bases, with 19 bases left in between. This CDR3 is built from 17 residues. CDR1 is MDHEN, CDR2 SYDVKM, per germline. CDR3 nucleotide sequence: TGTGCCAGCAGTTCCCGGGTGGCCCCAACACCCACAGATACGCAGTATTTT. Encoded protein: CASSSRVAPTPTDTQYF.

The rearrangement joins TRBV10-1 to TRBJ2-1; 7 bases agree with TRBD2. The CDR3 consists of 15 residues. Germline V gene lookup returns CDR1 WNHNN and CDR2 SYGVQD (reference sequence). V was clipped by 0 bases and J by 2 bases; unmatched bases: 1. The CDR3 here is CASSESAGAYNEQFF. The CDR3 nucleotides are TGCGCCAGCAGTGAGTCTGCGGGAGCCTACAATGAGCAGTTCTTC.

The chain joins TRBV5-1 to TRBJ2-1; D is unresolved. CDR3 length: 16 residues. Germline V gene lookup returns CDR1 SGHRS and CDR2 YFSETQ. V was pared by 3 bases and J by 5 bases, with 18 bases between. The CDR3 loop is CASSSMFKDFHNEQFF. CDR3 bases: TGCGCCAGCAGCTCCATGTTTAAAGACTTTCACAATGAGCAGTTCTTC. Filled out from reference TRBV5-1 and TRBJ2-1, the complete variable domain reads KAGVTQTPRYLIKTRGQQVTLSCSPISGHRSVSWYQQTPGQGLQFLFEYFSETQRNKGNFPGRFSGRQFSNSRSEMNVSTLELGDSALYLCASSSMFKDFHNEQFFGPGTRLTVL.

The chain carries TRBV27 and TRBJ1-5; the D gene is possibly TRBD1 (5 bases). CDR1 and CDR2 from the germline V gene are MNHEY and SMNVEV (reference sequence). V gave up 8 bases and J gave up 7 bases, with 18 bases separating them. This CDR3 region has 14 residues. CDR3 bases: TGTGCCAGCTCCCCCGGGGGGAGAGGGCAGCCCCAGCATTTT. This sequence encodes CASSPGGRGQPQHF.

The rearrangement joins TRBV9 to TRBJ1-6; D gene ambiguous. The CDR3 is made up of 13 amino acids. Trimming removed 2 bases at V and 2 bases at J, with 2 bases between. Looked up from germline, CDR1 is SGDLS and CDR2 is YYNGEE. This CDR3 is CASSVPYNSPLHF. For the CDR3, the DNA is TGTGCCAGCAGCGTTCCCTATAATTCACCCCTCCACTTT.

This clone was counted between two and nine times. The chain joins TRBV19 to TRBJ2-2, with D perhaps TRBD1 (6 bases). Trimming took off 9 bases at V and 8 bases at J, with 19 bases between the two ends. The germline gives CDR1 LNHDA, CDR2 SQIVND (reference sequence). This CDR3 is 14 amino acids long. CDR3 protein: CASYRERGSGELFF. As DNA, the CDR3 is TGTGCCAGCTACAGGGAGAGGGGCTCGGGGGAGCTGTTTTTT.

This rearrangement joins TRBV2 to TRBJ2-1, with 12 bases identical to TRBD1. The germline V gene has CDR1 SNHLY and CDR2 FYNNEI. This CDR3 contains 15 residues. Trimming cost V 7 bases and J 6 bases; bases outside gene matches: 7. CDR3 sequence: CASNRRDRGLNEQFF. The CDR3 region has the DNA TGTGCCAGCAATCGCCGGGACAGGGGGCTCAATGAGCAGTTCTTC.

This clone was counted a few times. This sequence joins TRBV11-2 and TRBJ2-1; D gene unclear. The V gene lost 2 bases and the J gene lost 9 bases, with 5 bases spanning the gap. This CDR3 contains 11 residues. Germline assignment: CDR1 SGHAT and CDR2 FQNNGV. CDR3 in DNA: TGTGCCAGCAGCTTAATCACTGAGCAGTTCTTC. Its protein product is CASSLITEQFF.

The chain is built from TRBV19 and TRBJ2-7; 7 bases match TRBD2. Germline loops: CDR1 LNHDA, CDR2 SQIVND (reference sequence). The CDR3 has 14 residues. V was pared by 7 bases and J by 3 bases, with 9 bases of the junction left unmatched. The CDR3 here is CASNPSGLHYEQYF. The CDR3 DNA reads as TGTGCCAGTAATCCTTCGGGACTACACTACGAGCAGTACTTC.

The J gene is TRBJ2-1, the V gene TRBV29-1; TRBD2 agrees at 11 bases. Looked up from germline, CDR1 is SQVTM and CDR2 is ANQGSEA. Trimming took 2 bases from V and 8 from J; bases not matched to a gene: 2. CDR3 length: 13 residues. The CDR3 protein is CSVELLAGDEQFF. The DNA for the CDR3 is TGCAGCGTTGAACTACTAGCGGGAGATGAGCAGTTCTTC.

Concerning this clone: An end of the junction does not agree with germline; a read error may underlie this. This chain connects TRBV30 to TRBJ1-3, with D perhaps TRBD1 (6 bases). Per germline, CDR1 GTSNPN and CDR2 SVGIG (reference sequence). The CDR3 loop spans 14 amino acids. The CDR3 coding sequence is TGTGCCTGGAGTGTTGGGGGCCTTGGAAGCACCATATATTTT. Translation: CAWSVGGLGSTIYF. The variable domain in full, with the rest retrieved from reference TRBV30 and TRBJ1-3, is SQTIHQWPATLVQPVGSPLSLECTVEGTSNPNLYWYRQAAGRGLQLLFYSVGIGQISSEVPQNLSASRPQDRQFILSSKKLLLSDSGFYLCAWSVGGLGSTIYFGEGSWLTVV.